This T cell receptor beta chain originates from a study of shared clonotypes between healthy human individuals (TCRdb year 2020). About the study as a whole: The cohort comprised a couple of women and a few men aged 18 to 49 years. For each donor, CD4 naive and CD4 memory were each given three plates, CD8 naive was given two plates, and CD8 memory was given one plate. Blood TCR repertoires of a handful of healthy adults were deeply sequenced to estimate repertoire size and the extent of clonotype sharing between individuals. Different laboratories and diverse techniques were used to prepare libraries and sequence TCR repertoires, to increase sequencing depth and limit assay-specific biases. Leukapheresis yielded between about 0.9 and 9 billion PBMCs per donor.

Overall study results and their limits: Sharing across a handful of donors was observed for approximately 4.6% of naive CD4, 3.5% of naive CD8, 2% to 2.5% of memory CD4, and around 0.44% of memory CD8 clonotypes. Estimated clonotype richness was generally larger for naive than for memory subsets. Pairwise subsampling indicated that sequencing depth was expected to affect the degree of clonotype sharing among donors. Sampling was limited to blood, and TCR repertoires in tissue likely differ from TCR repertoires in blood. Compared with non-shared clonotypes, clonotypes shared by all four sorted-subset donors had higher generation probabilities. Because the study included a small number of donors, the genetic and exposure-history diversity represented was limited. Incomplete sequencing was indicated by rarefaction of sorted-subset datasets, despite the large sequencing depth.

To note about this clone: Its antigen target is currently unknown. Base qualities are missing; no much larger clone stands one base away.

The donors were healthy, HIV-negative adults with no recently reported acute infections or vaccinations. Every donor was a Caucasian adult living in Nashville, Tennessee, USA. Magnetic negative selection was used to enrich CD4+ T cells, after which naive cells were positively selected on CD45RA and the negative fraction became the memory subset. Blood was collected by leukapheresis, and PBMCs were isolated by Ficoll-Histopaque density gradient centrifugation and then cryopreserved in liquid nitrogen vapor phase. Analytical flow cytometry was used to check the purity and quantity of each magnetically sorted T cell population. Each sorted fraction had its genomic DNA isolated and then quantified by UV absorbance on a Nanodrop 2000c. Looking up the germline V gene yields CDR1 MNHNS and CDR2 SASEGT. From cysteine to phenylalanine, the CDR3 is 17 amino acids long. Of all the DNA, just the CDR3 is kept, 51 bases in frame from base 1. V was cut back by 1 base and J by 0 bases, leaving a gap of 13 bases between them.

TCR CDR3 regions were amplified from genomic DNA by multiplex PCR using the deep immunoSEQ assay. For each cell subset, the extracted genomic DNA was distributed evenly across all wells of several immunoSEQ 96-well plates, and each plate served as one replicate. Each replicate PCR for sorted subsets received roughly 200 ng genomic DNA, equal to roughly 33,000 T cell genomes. Purified libraries were quantified with a Qubit 3.0 fluorometer, sized on a Bioanalyzer 2100, and re-quantified with the KAPA Library Quantification kit. Each immunoSEQ 96-well plate was sequenced on its own single-read 150-cycle Illumina NextSeq 550 flow cell. The original pipeline was this. Because only junctional sequences without quality scores were contained in the immunoSEQ output, filtering matching that applied to full-length reads could not be performed. To assign V/J genes and CDR3, sequences were annotated against IMGT germline references using PyIR, a Python wrapper for IgBLAST v1.9. Any read was removed if the V/J assignment was weak (E-value above 1e-6), the CDR3 was missing, or the read contained stop codons, out-of-frame junctions, or ambiguous translated residues. V3J clonotypes were defined by identical inferred V gene, J gene, and CDR3 amino acid sequence. The percentage overlap between two repertoires was calculated by dividing the number of shared unique clonotypes by the size of the smaller repertoire. RTK rarefaction, the Chao1 estimator, and Recon v2.1 estimates of unobserved clonotypes were used to assess repertoire richness. For all TCRbeta clonotypes obtained by the gDNA method from four donors, generation probabilities were computed with OLGA. The table was pulled from immuneACCESS by TCRdb, which kept in-frame rearrangements only. Such tables lose some clones; where checked, under half of the loss comes from unresolved V genes, and the rest has no known cause. D and trimming were read from the DNA, whereas the V and J calls and clone size are those reported in that table. The sample table shows about 680,000 clones, and about 74% are seen once. The ten largest account for less than 2% of the sample.

The V and J segments used are TRBV6-1 and TRBJ2-1; TRBD2 is a weak D gene call, 6 bases matching. Sequenced sample: memory CD4+ T cells sorted from blood. The cell subset or site label, as the study defines it: CD45RA-negative fraction. The TCR was taken from a woman aged 30 to 39 in good health. The CDR3 sequence is CASSEVIAGSSYNEQFF. In nucleotides, the sequence is TGTGCCAGCAGTGAAGTCATTGCGGGAAGCTCCTACAATGAGCAGTTCTTC.